The rows below give T cell receptor beta chains drawn from one sample of a study of control samples from healthy donors and cancer patients. Assay used: immunoSEQ multiplex PCR; TCRdb lists only in-frame clones, some missing. The top ten clones hold just over 1.4% of a sample with around 170,000 clones, roughly nine tenths of them seen once. Sequencing was carried out using blood. These receptor sequences come from a man aged 25 to 45 in good health. The CDR3 runs from the conserved cysteine through the conserved F or W. A D gene is named only where the DNA matches it firmly. Size values are once, few and many counts, or a class for expanded clones, and some rows have none.

NA	TRBJ2-5	NA	TRBV3-1/TRBV3-2	TGTGCCAGCAGCCAGTTCCAGGGACAAGAGACCCAGTACTTC	CASSQFQGQETQYF
NA	TRBJ1-1	NA	TRBV19	TGTGCCAGTAGTAGGGGGAAGGGAACTGAAGCTTTCTTT	CASSRGKGTEAFF
NA	TRBJ1-5	NA	TRBV10-1	TGCGCCAGCAGTGAGAGGATAATGGTTTATAGCAATCAGCCCCAGCATTTT	CASSERIMVYSNQPQHF
NA	TRBJ1-1	NA	TRBV5-5	TGTGCCAGCAGCCCGGTGGGGGGGCAGGTGAACACTGAAGCTTTCTTT	CASSPVGGQVNTEAFF
NA	TRBJ1-5	NA	TRBV29-1	TGCAGCGTTATTCTGGGGACGGCCCAGCATTTT	CSVILGTAQHF
NA	TRBJ1-1	TRBD1	TRBV30	TGTGCCTGGAGGGCAGGGGGCGTGGATGAAGCTTTCTTT	CAWRAGGVDEAFF
few	TRBJ2-3	NA	TRBV6-2/TRBV6-3	TGTGCCAGCAGTTACTCGATGGCGGCTAGCACAGATACGCAGTATTTT	CASSYSMAASTDTQYF
NA	TRBJ2-3	NA	TRBV28	TGTGCCAGCAGCAAGGGGGGGAGTCGCACAGATACGCAGTATTTT	CASSKGGSRTDTQYF
NA	TRBJ1-2	NA	TRBV19	TGTGCCAGTAGTATTCGCTCCAGGGACAACTATGGCTACACCTTC	CASSIRSRDNYGYTF
once	TRBJ1-1	NA	TRBV5-1	TGCGCCAGCAGCTCTGAGACGGCTCTGAACACTGAAGCTTTCTTT	CASSSETALNTEAFF
NA	TRBJ1-2	NA	TRBV6-6	TGTGCCAGCAGTTCCGGCGGGTATGGCTACACCTTC	CASSSGGYGYTF
NA	TRBJ2-2	NA	TRBV7-9	TGTGCCAGCAGCAGCAGGGACTCGCAGGTTCCCGGGGAGCTGTTTTTT	CASSSRDSQVPGELFF
once	TRBJ1-4	TRBD1	TRBV10-3	TGTGCCATCAGTGAGTCGATAGGGACAGGGAACGAAAAACTGTTTTTT	CAISESIGTGNEKLFF
NA	TRBJ1-2	TRBD1	TRBV2	TGTGCCAGCAGGGGGAGTGGACAGGGAAACGGCTACACCTTC	CASRGSGQGNGYTF
NA	TRBJ1-2	TRBD1	TRBV29-1	TGCAGCGTTGAACACGACAGGGGGCATGGCTACACCTTC	CSVEHDRGHGYTF
NA	TRBJ2-2	NA	TRBV27	TGTGCCAGCAGTCCGGGGGCGGAAAGGGGGGAGCTGTTTTTT	CASSPGAERGELFF
NA	TRBJ1-1	NA	TRBV19	TGTGCCAGTAGTATAGAGGTCGTTGGGCGAAACACTGAAGCTTTCTTT	CASSIEVVGRNTEAFF
NA	TRBJ1-5	TRBD1	TRBV28	TGTGCCATCTCGTCGGACAGGAATCAGCCCCAGCATTTT	CAISSDRNQPQHF
NA	TRBJ1-4	NA	TRBV6-5	TGTGCTACCACACAGGGAAGTGAAAAACTGTTTTTT	CATTQGSEKLFF
once	TRBJ1-4	NA	TRBV7-9	TGTGCCAGCAGCTTATCCCCCCCCGGGTCTAATGAAAAACTGTTTTTT	CASSLSPPGSNEKLFF
NA	TRBJ2-7	NA	TRBV27	TGTGCCAGCAGTTTCGGTCCCACCTATGACGAGCAGTACTTC	CASSFGPTYDEQYF
NA	TRBJ2-2	NA	TRBV11-2	TGTGCCAGCAGCTTAGTGGCGGGATTGAACACCGGGGAGCTGTTTTTT	CASSLVAGLNTGELFF
NA	TRBJ1-2	NA	TRBV3-1/TRBV3-2	TGTGCCAGCAGCCAAGATCAGGCGAGCTTCTATGGCTACACCTTC	CASSQDQASFYGYTF
NA	TRBJ2-3	TRBD1	TRBV5-4	TGTGCCAGCAGTTTTGAACCGGACAGGGGCGGTCCAGATACGCAGTATTTT	CASSFEPDRGGPDTQYF
NA	TRBJ2-7	TRBD1	TRBV11-2	TGTGCCAGCAGCTCGACCGGGACAGGGGGCGAGCAGTACTTC	CASSSTGTGGEQYF
NA	TRBJ1-6	NA	TRBV30	TGTGCCTGGAGATTGGGCCCAAATTCACCCCTCCACTTT	CAWRLGPNSPLHF
NA	TRBJ1-6	TRBD1	TRBV2	TGTGCCAGCAGGGACAGGCAAACCAATTCACCCCTCCACTTT	CASRDRQTNSPLHF